This T cell receptor beta chain was retrieved from a study of blood T cell repertoires in COVID-19. Study summary: Sites in the United States, Italy and Spain provided acute and convalescent COVID-19 samples.

The CDR3 has 14 amino acids. Germline values: CDR1 SGHTA, CDR2 FQGNSA. Between the trimmed V and J ends, which lost 1 base and 5 bases, there was a span of 10 bases. This table comes from immunoSEQ multiplex PCR, and its TCRdb copy is limited to in-frame clones, with some not included. The table lists about 53,000 clones, roughly nine tenths of them singletons, with around 3.1% in the top ten. The chain uses TRBV7-2 and TRBJ2-3, with D perhaps TRBD2 (5 bases). The TCR originated in a human donor in a cohort sampled during active COVID-19. Sequenced: peripheral blood. CDR3 sequence reads: CASSLGGSEDTQYF. CDR3 coding DNA: TGTGCCAGCAGCTTAGGGGGTAGCGAAGATACGCAGTATTTT. Full variable domain (outside the CDR3, taken from reference TRBV7-2 and TRBJ2-3): GAGVSQSPSNKVTEKGKDVELRCDPISGHTALYWYRQSLGQGLEFLIYFQGNSAPDKSGLPSDRFSAERTGGSVSTLTIQRTQQEDSAVYLCASSLGGSEDTQYFGPGTRLTVL.